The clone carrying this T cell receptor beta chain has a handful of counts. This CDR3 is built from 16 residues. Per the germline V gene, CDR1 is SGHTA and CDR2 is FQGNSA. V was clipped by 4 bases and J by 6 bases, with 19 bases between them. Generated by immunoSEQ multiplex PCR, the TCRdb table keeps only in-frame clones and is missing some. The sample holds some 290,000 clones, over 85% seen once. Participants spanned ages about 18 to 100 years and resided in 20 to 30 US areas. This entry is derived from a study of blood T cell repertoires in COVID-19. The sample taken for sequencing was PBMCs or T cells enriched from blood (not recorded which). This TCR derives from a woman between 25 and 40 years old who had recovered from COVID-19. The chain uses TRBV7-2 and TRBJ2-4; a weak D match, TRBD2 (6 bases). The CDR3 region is CASSYQDSMGGNIQYF. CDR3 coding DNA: TGTGCCAGCAGCTATCAGGACTCGATGGGGGGAAACATTCAGTACTTC.